Each of the 32 T cell receptor beta chains below was sequenced from the same sample in a study of technical replicates of blood from a few donors. Sequencing was performed with immunoSEQ multiplex PCR; in TCRdb, only in-frame clones are kept and a portion is missing. Of some 79,000 clones in the sample, about 90% were seen once. Sequencing was done on a sample of T cells isolated from PBMCs. The source is a human donor in good health. Some clones in this sample may be carry-over from other donors' samples.

This clone was found once. V is TRBV4-1 and J is TRBJ2-7, with 8 bases fitting TRBD2. The J segment lost 4 bases and the V segment lost 4 bases, leaving 6 bases of the junction unmatched. The CDR3 spans 14 residues. The V gene's germline CDR1 is MGHRA and CDR2 YSYEKL. The CDR3 DNA is TGCGCCAGCAGCCCTCCCGGGGGGGAATACGAGCAGTACTTC. The encoded protein is CASSPPGGEYEQYF.

The rearrangement links TRBV6-5 to TRBJ2-5; TRBD2 might be the D (6 bases). Germline V lookup: CDR1 MNHEY, CDR2 SVGAGI. Trimming took off 6 bases at V and 2 bases at J, with 16 bases between the two ends. This CDR3 contains 15 residues. The CDR3 sequence: CASSLLGGTQETQYF. CDR3 bases: TGTGCCAGCAGCCTCCTTGGCGGGACTCAAGAGACCCAGTACTTC.

For the CDR3, the DNA is TGTGCCAGCAGCGGACAGCAAGAGACCCAGTACTTC. This gives the protein CASSGQQETQYF. The gene calls are TRBV2 and TRBJ2-5; D possibly corresponds to TRBD1 (6 bases). Germline V gene data show CDR1 as SNHLY and CDR2 as FYNNEI. Deletions cut 6 bases from V and 2 bases from J, with 7 bases between. This CDR3 has 12 amino acids.

The sample holds one count of this clone. The chain uses TRBV2 and TRBJ1-2, with D perhaps matching TRBD1 (5 bases). V was pared by 6 bases and J by 13 bases, with 15 bases between. The CDR3 has 11 amino acids. Per germline, CDR1 SNHLY and CDR2 FYNNEI. In DNA form, the CDR3 reads TGTGCCAGCAGGGGGGGTTCTGGCGGCACCTTC. Translation gives CASRGGSGGTF. The whole variable domain, remainder taken from reference TRBV2 and TRBJ1-2, is EPEVTQTPSHQVTQMGQEVILRCVPISNHLYFYWYRQILGQKVEFLVSFYNNEISEKSEIFDDQFSVERPDGSNFTLKIRSTKLEDSAMYFCASRGGSGGTFGSGTRLTVV.

V and J are TRBV11-3 and TRBJ2-3; the D is unclear. Germline V gene data show CDR1 as SGHNT and CDR2 as YENEEA. V shed 5 bases and J shed 0 bases, with 9 bases lying between them. The CDR3 length is 14 residues. Here the CDR3 reads CASSPYSSTDTQYF. The CDR3 DNA reads as TGTGCCAGCAGCCCCTATAGCAGCACAGATACGCAGTATTTT.

The V and J genes are TRBV7-9 and TRBJ2-1; TRBD2 matches at 13 bases. CDR1 is SEHNR, CDR2 FQNEAQ, per germline (reference sequence). There are 15 residues in the CDR3. Trimming at V came to 4 bases and at J to 7 bases, leaving 4 bases not matched to a gene. CDR3 in DNA: TGTGCCAGCAGCTCGCCGGGACTAGCGGGAAATGAGCAGTTCTTC. Its protein product is CASSSPGLAGNEQFF.

The CDR3 loop reads CASSASQRGGQYF. DNA of the CDR3: TGTGCCAGCAGTGCCTCTCAACGGGGGGGGCAGTACTTC. The chain carries TRBV6-5 and TRBJ2-7, with 8 nucleotides matching TRBD2. This CDR3 contains 13 residues. Germline loops: CDR1 MNHEY, CDR2 SVGAGI. V shed 5 bases and J 9 bases; nucleotides not matched to a gene: 9.

The genes are TRBV18 and TRBJ1-2, with 7 positions matching TRBD1. The CDR3 has 15 residues. Trimming cost V 3 bases and J 3 bases; bases outside gene matches: 7. Germline-derived CDR1 and CDR2 are KGHSH and LQKENI. The CDR3 spells CASSPEGAGDYGYTF. The CDR3 DNA reads as TGTGCCAGCTCACCCGAGGGGGCTGGCGACTATGGCTACACCTTC.

The genes are TRBV5-1 and TRBJ1-1; 8 bases agree with TRBD1. CDR1 is SGHRS, CDR2 YFSETQ, per germline. Germline trimming cut 2 bases from V and 4 bases from J; bases unmatched to any gene: 19. The CDR3 spans 19 residues. CDR3 in amino acids: CASSFRAPGQGSHSTEAFF. The CDR3 bases are TGCGCCAGCAGCTTTAGGGCCCCTGGACAGGGTAGTCATAGCACTGAAGCTTTCTTT.

This clone was observed a few times. The V call is TRBV4-1, the J call TRBJ1-1; 8 nucleotides match TRBD1. The V and J ends lost 4 bases and 3 bases, in that order; junction bases with no gene match: 7. The CDR3 covers 15 residues. Looked up from germline, CDR1 is MGHRA and CDR2 is YSYEKL. DNA of the CDR3: TGCGCCAGCAGCCTGCTACAGGGGGTCTACACTGAAGCTTTCTTT. Translated, it gives CASSLLQGVYTEAFF.

The chain combines TRBV19 with TRBJ2-1; 7 nucleotides align to TRBD2. Unmatched junction bases numbered 12, after V lost 6 bases and J lost 7 bases. CDR1 and CDR2 (germline): LNHDA, SQIVND (reference sequence). The CDR3 spans 15 residues. The CDR3 DNA sequence: TGTGCCAGTAGCAACTGGGGGAGGGGAGAAAATGAGCAGTTCTTC. Translated, it gives CASSNWGRGENEQFF.

This chain connects TRBV28 to TRBJ2-1; 10 bases agree with TRBD1. The CDR3 is made up of 15 amino acids. CDR1 and CDR2 (germline): MDHEN, SYDVKM. With 6 bases clipped from V and 3 bases from J, the junction kept 5 bases outside the gene matches. The CDR3 DNA reads as TGTGCCAGCAGAGGGGGGACAGGGGACTACAATGAGCAGTTCTTC. It yields the protein CASRGGTGDYNEQFF.

The rearrangement links TRBV5-6 to TRBJ1-5, with TRBD1 matching 7 bases. Unmatched junction bases numbered 2, after V lost 2 bases and J lost 3 bases. The germline CDR1 and CDR2 sequences are SGHDT and YYEEEE. The CDR3 is made up of 14 amino acids. The CDR3 nucleotides are TGTGCCAGCAGCTTTGACAGGGCCAATCAGCCCCAGCATTTT. This sequence encodes CASSFDRANQPQHF.

The J gene is TRBJ2-7, the V gene TRBV19; D unresolved. Germline CDR1 is LNHDA and CDR2 is SQIVND (reference sequence). V shed 5 bases and J shed 3 bases, with 14 bases lying between them. The CDR3 contains 14 residues. The CDR3 loop is CASSHKSRVYEQYF. CDR3 nucleotide sequence: TGTGCCAGTAGTCACAAATCTCGGGTCTACGAGCAGTACTTC.

This rearrangement joins TRBV28 to TRBJ1-5, with D possibly being TRBD1 (5 bases). V gave up 3 bases and J gave up 7 bases, with 19 bases separating them. The CDR3 spans 16 residues. Germline lookup yields CDR1 MDHEN and CDR2 SYDVKM. CDR3 residues: CASSLLGGMARQPQHF. In nucleotides, the CDR3 is TGTGCCAGCAGTTTGTTGGGGGGGATGGCCCGGCAGCCCCAGCATTTT.

The J gene is TRBJ1-5, the V gene TRBV19, with D unclear. In germline, CDR1 is LNHDA, CDR2 SQIVND (reference sequence). This CDR3 is built from 13 residues. The V gene lost 4 bases and the J gene lost 5 bases, with 9 bases spanning the gap. The CDR3 sequence: CASSNQLYQPQHF. For the CDR3, the DNA is TGTGCCAGTAGTAACCAACTCTATCAGCCCCAGCATTTT.

The V and J genes are TRBV9 and TRBJ1-1, with 7 bases lining up with TRBD1. The junction had 6 bases not matched to a gene; V was cut back by 0 bases and J by 10 bases. The CDR3 sequence is 13 residues long. Germline V gene data show CDR1 as SGDLS and CDR2 as YYNGEE. CDR3 nucleotides: TGTGCCAGCAGCGTAGGGGACAGTTATGTAGCTTTCTTT. As protein: CASSVGDSYVAFF.

The gene calls are TRBV6-5 and TRBJ2-6, with 7 bases lining up with TRBD1. The V segment lost 6 bases and the J segment 4 bases; nucleotides outside the gene matches: 6. Germline V gene data show CDR1 as MNHEY and CDR2 as SVGAGI. The CDR3 spans 15 residues. This chain's CDR3 is CASSLTGKGANVLTF. CDR3 sequence (DNA): TGTGCCAGCAGCCTGACAGGGAAAGGGGCCAACGTCCTGACTTTC.

This CDR3 is CAWSPPGEETQYF. The CDR3 DNA is TGTGCCTGGAGTCCCCCCGGAGAAGAGACCCAGTACTTC. The chain has TRBV30 and TRBJ2-5; no clear D. Trimming cost V 2 bases and J 3 bases, with 10 bases left between them. The CDR3 runs to 13 residues. The V gene's germline CDR1 is GTSNPN and CDR2 SVGIG (reference sequence).

This CDR3 reads CASSLNQGTYGYTF. The CDR3 coding sequence is TGTGCCAGCAGCTTAAATCAGGGGACCTATGGCTACACCTTC. The V and J genes are TRBV7-9 and TRBJ1-2; maybe TRBD1 (6 bases). Germline V gene lookup returns CDR1 SEHNR and CDR2 FQNEAQ (reference sequence). CDR3 size: 14 residues. V lost 2 bases to trimming and J lost 4 bases, with 11 bases between them.

This clone was detected only once. The chain has TRBV6-1 and TRBJ1-2; D gene unclear. The germline gives CDR1 MNHNS, CDR2 SASEGT. This CDR3 has 16 residues. Trimming took 3 bases from V and 1 from J, leaving 15 bases between them. CDR3 region: CASSEERAPINYGYTF. CDR3 in DNA: TGTGCCAGCAGTGAGGAGCGGGCCCCGATTAACTATGGCTACACCTTC.

V usage is TRBV10-3 and J usage is TRBJ2-7, with no clear D. V was shortened by 4 bases and J by 6 bases, with 13 bases between the two germline ends. This CDR3 has 13 residues. Germline V CDR1 and CDR2: ENHRY, SYGVKD. Written as DNA, the CDR3 is TGTGCCATCAGTGCTATTCTGGCAGGCGAGCAGTACTTC. It is translated as CAISAILAGEQYF.

The chain has TRBV5-1 and TRBJ2-7; TRBD1 agrees at 9 bases. The CDR3 is 13 amino acids. Trimming at V came to 5 bases and at J to 5 bases, leaving 5 bases not matched to a gene. Germline V gene sequence: CDR1 SGHRS, CDR2 YFSETQ. The DNA for the CDR3 is TGCGCCAGCAGTTTTAGACAGGGGGACGAGCAGTACTTC. Translation gives CASSFRQGDEQYF.

J is TRBJ2-1 and V is TRBV14; 7 positions match TRBD2. With 0 bases clipped from V and 3 bases from J, the junction kept 2 bases outside the gene matches. This CDR3 has 15 residues. CDR1 is SGHDN and CDR2 is FVKESK in the germline V gene. The CDR3 DNA is TGTGCCAGCAGCCAAGAGGGACTACTCTACAATGAGCAGTTCTTC. Translation: CASSQEGLLYNEQFF.

This clone occurred a few times. The chain uses TRBV12-5 and TRBJ1-1; weak D call: TRBD1 (6 bases). Germline-derived CDR1 and CDR2 are LGHNT and FRNRAP. CDR3 length: 15 residues. The ends were cut back, 4 bases at V and 4 bases at J, with 16 bases in the middle. In DNA, the CDR3 is TGTGCTAGTGGTTCCCCGGGACAAAGGGTCACTGAAGCTTTCTTT. This gives the protein CASGSPGQRVTEAFF.

The CDR3 DNA follows: TGTGCCAGTAGTATAGATCTAATGGAGGGTGACACTGAAGCTTTCTTT. As protein: CASSIDLMEGDTEAFF. The chain uses TRBV19 and TRBJ1-1; D is unresolved. V dropped 0 bases and J dropped 3 bases, with 14 bases sitting between them. The CDR3 runs 16 residues. CDR1 and CDR2 from the germline V gene are LNHDA and SQIVND (reference sequence). The complete variable domain, with remaining parts taken from reference TRBV19 and TRBJ1-1, reads DGGITQSPKYLFRKEGQNVTLSCEQNLNHDAMYWYRQDPGQGLRLIYYSQIVNDFQKGDIAEGYSVSREKKESFPLTVTSAQKNPTAFYLCASSIDLMEGDTEAFFGQGTRLTVV.

J is TRBJ1-2 and V is TRBV10-3; TRBD1 is a possible D gene (5 bases). V was clipped by 3 bases and J by 7 bases, with 12 bases between them. The CDR3 is 13 residues long. Germline loops: CDR1 ENHRY, CDR2 SYGVKD. The DNA for the CDR3 is TGTGCCATCAGTGATGGGGGGTTGACTGGCTACACCTTC. This gives the protein CAISDGGLTGYTF.

The genes are TRBV5-1 and TRBJ1-3, with D perhaps matching TRBD1 (6 bases). This CDR3 is 14 amino acids long. V lost 1 base and J 2 bases, leaving 7 bases between the germline ends. Germline CDR1 is SGHRS and CDR2 is YFSETQ. CDR3 nucleotide sequence: TGCGCCAGCAGCTTGCGGGACACTGGAAACACCATATATTTT. Amino acid sequence: CASSLRDTGNTIYF. The complete variable domain, with remaining parts taken from reference TRBV5-1 and TRBJ1-3, reads KAGVTQTPRYLIKTRGQQVTLSCSPISGHRSVSWYQQTPGQGLQFLFEYFSETQRNKGNFPGRFSGRQFSNSRSEMNVSTLELGDSALYLCASSLRDTGNTIYFGEGSWLTVV.

The chain links TRBV2 to TRBJ2-7, with TRBD1 matching over 7 bases. Germline values: CDR1 SNHLY, CDR2 FYNNEI. The V and J ends lost 5 bases and 2 bases, in that order; junction bases with no gene match: 3. This CDR3 comprises 13 residues. The chain's CDR3 is CASSLTGPYEQYF. Written as DNA, the CDR3 is TGTGCCAGCAGTTTGACAGGGCCCTACGAGCAGTACTTC. Variable domain in full (rest from reference TRBV2 and TRBJ2-7): EPEVTQTPSHQVTQMGQEVILRCVPISNHLYFYWYRQILGQKVEFLVSFYNNEISEKSEIFDDQFSVERPDGSNFTLKIRSTKLEDSAMYFCASSLTGPYEQYFGPGTRLTVT.

CDR3 sequence reads: CASSLEQVYTGELFF. CDR3 coding DNA: TGCGCCAGCAGCTTGGAACAGGTCTACACCGGGGAGCTGTTTTTT. This chain links TRBV5-1 with TRBJ2-2, with a tentative D call TRBD1 (5 bases). V was clipped by 0 bases and J by 3 bases, with 9 bases between them. Looked up from germline, CDR1 is SGHRS and CDR2 is YFSETQ. This CDR3 has 15 amino acids.

V usage is TRBV29-1 and J usage is TRBJ1-2; possibly TRBD1 for D (5 bases). Trimming took off 3 bases at V and 13 bases at J, with 9 bases between the two ends. The CDR3 spans 9 residues. The germline CDR1 and CDR2 sequences are SQVTM and ANQGSEA. CDR3 amino acids: CSVDPGPTF. As DNA, the CDR3 is TGCAGCGTTGACCCAGGGCCCACCTTC. The entire variable domain, with the rest obtained from reference TRBV29-1 and TRBJ1-2, is as follows: SAVISQKPSRDICQRGTSLTIQCQVDSQVTMMFWYRQQPGQSLTLIATANQGSEATYESGFVIDKFPISRPNLTFSTLTVSNMSPEDSSIYLCSVDPGPTFGSGTRLTVV.

This clone appeared once. The rearrangement joins TRBV30 to TRBJ2-3; D may be TRBD2 (6 bases). The germline CDR1 and CDR2 sequences are GTSNPN and SVGIG (reference sequence). CDR3 size: 15 residues. The V end lost 8 bases, the J end lost 2 bases, and 20 bases lay between the germline ends. CDR3 protein: CALQAERVYTDTQYF. CDR3 bases: TGTGCCCTACAGGCGGAGCGGGTTTACACAGATACGCAGTATTTT.